This is a list of T cell receptor beta chains from one sample in a study of blood T cell repertoires in COVID-19. TCRdb's table, derived via immunoSEQ multiplex PCR, lists solely in-frame clones and lacks some. The sample lists 130,000 to 150,000 clones, about 90% seen once, with roughly 4% in the top ten. Specimen: PBMCs or T cells enriched from blood (not recorded which). These receptors originate from a woman aged 40-49 years who had been exposed to COVID-19. The CDR3 runs from the conserved cysteine through the conserved F or W. D genes are given only for firm matches. Clone size is stated in some rows and not others, as once, few, many or a class when expanded.

size	D	J	length	V	CDR3	DNA
-	-	TRBJ1-5	13	TRBV10-2	CASGTYSNQPQHF	TGCGCCAGCGGGACTTATAGCAATCAGCCCCAGCATTTT
-	-	TRBJ2-7	13	TRBV28	CASSFTGNYEQYF	TGTGCCAGCAGTTTTACAGGGAACTACGAGCAGTACTTC
-	TRBD2	TRBJ2-5	14	TRBV3-1/TRBV3-2	CASSSGLARQTQYF	TGTGCCAGCAGCTCCGGACTAGCTAGGCAGACCCAGTACTTC
-	-	TRBJ2-3	14	TRBV2	CASSVQGLTDTQYF	TGTGCCAGCAGTGTCCAGGGGCTCACAGATACGCAGTATTTT
-	TRBD2	TRBJ2-7	13	TRBV27	CASRTSGAYEQYF	TGTGCCAGCAGGACTAGCGGGGCCTACGAGCAGTACTTC
-	-	TRBJ1-3	16	TRBV19	CASSIANLYSGNTIYF	TGTGCCAGTAGTATAGCCAACCTATACTCTGGAAACACCATATATTTT
-	-	TRBJ2-7	13	TRBV9	CASGPGRTYEQYF	TGTGCCAGCGGTCCTGGGAGGACCTACGAGCAGTACTTC
-	-	TRBJ1-5	13	TRBV6-2/TRBV6-3	CASSLTRNQPQHF	TGTGCCAGCAGTTTGACACGAAATCAGCCCCAGCATTTT
-	TRBD1	TRBJ1-2	13	TRBV28	CASRSMTGDGYTF	TGTGCCAGCAGAAGTATGACAGGGGATGGCTACACCTTC
-	-	TRBJ1-5	13	TRBV6-1	CASSEVAGQPQHF	TGTGCCAGCAGTGAAGTCGCGGGTCAGCCCCAGCATTTT
-	-	TRBJ1-4	14	TRBV3-1/TRBV3-2	CASSPRGLGEKLFF	TGTGCCAGCAGCCCCAGGGGTTTGGGTGAAAAACTGTTTTTT
-	-	TRBJ1-6	18	TRBV7-9	CASSPQTPGLGYNSPLHF	TGTGCCAGCAGCCCGCAAACTCCGGGATTGGGCTATAATTCACCCCTCCACTTT
-	TRBD1	TRBJ1-4	18	TRBV19	CASSSILGTGLDLEKLFF	TGTGCCAGTAGTTCCATACTCGGGACAGGGCTCGACTTGGAAAAACTGTTTTTT
-	TRBD1	TRBJ2-2	15	TRBV11-3	CASSPRTGGTGELFF	TGTGCCAGCAGCCCTCGGACAGGGGGTACCGGGGAGCTGTTTTTT
-	-	TRBJ1-6	15	TRBV12-5	CASGLWPGKGSPLHF	TGTGCTAGTGGTTTGTGGCCAGGGAAGGGTTCACCCCTCCACTTT
-	-	TRBJ2-5	16	TRBV13	CASSFAVGRGGETQYF	TGTGCCAGCAGCTTCGCCGTGGGGCGAGGCGGAGAGACCCAGTACTTC
once	-	TRBJ2-7	13	TRBV13	CASSLGSVGEQYF	TGTGCCAGCAGCTTAGGTTCTGTCGGGGAGCAGTACTTC
-	TRBD1	TRBJ1-5	16	TRBV2	CASTARPQGGYQPQHF	TGTGCCAGCACCGCTCGACCACAGGGGGGGTATCAGCCCCAGCATTTT
-	-	TRBJ1-1	12	TRBV27	CASSQRGTEAFF	TGTGCCAGCAGCCAAAGGGGCACTGAAGCTTTCTTT
few	TRBD2	TRBJ2-7	13	TRBV5-1	CASSFFREGEQYF	TGCGCCAGCAGCTTCTTCCGGGAGGGCGAGCAGTACTTC
once	TRBD1	TRBJ2-7	13	TRBV5-1	CASTSGQGYEQYF	TGCGCCAGCACCTCGGGACAGGGCTACGAGCAGTACTTC
-	-	TRBJ1-3	15	TRBV7-2	CASSLTGLPGNTIYF	TGTGCCAGCAGCTTAACAGGGCTCCCTGGAAACACCATATATTTT
-	-	TRBJ1-6	12	TRBV12-3/TRBV12-4	CASRSRESPLHF	TGTGCCAGCAGATCCAGGGAATCACCCCTCCACTTT
-	-	TRBJ1-2	13	TRBV12-3/TRBV12-4	CASSFAGAGGYTF	TGTGCCAGCAGTTTCGCGGGGGCGGGGGGCTACACCTTC
once	-	TRBJ1-2	11	TRBV19	CATWGVGGYTF	TGTGCCACCTGGGGCGTAGGTGGCTACACCTTC
-	-	TRBJ2-2	13	TRBV13	CASSLVGSGELFF	TGTGCCAGCAGCTTAGTTGGCTCCGGGGAGCTGTTTTTT
-	-	TRBJ2-1	15	TRBV9	CASSVQDSYNNEQFF	TGTGCCAGCAGCGTACAGGACAGCTACAACAATGAGCAGTTCTTC
-	TRBD1	TRBJ1-2	14	TRBV29-1	CSVEQATYRGGYTF	TGCAGCGTTGAACAGGCGACTTACAGGGGTGGCTACACCTTC
-	-	TRBJ1-2	16	TRBV6-1	CASSEALVLTSYGYTF	TGTGCCAGCAGTGAAGCCCTCGTCCTTACTAGCTATGGCTACACCTTC
few	TRBD1	TRBJ1-5	12	TRBV12-3/TRBV12-4	CASRQGDQPQHF	TGTGCCAGTCGACAGGGTGATCAGCCCCAGCATTTT
-	-	TRBJ1-1	17	TRBV27	CASSSYPLWGEGTEAFF	TGTGCCAGCAGTTCATACCCCCTGTGGGGGGAAGGCACTGAAGCTTTCTTT
medium-sized	-	TRBJ2-7	12	TRBV4-3	CASSQDGRAQYF	TGCGCCAGCAGCCAAGATGGCAGGGCCCAGTACTTC
-	TRBD1	TRBJ1-4	15	TRBV18	CASSPVRTGNEKLFF	TGTGCCAGCTCACCAGTCAGGACAGGAAATGAAAAACTGTTTTTT
-	-	TRBJ1-1	13	TRBV5-1	CASSLEAATEAFF	TGCGCCAGCAGCTTGGAGGCGGCCACTGAAGCTTTCTTT
-	TRBD1	TRBJ2-6	20	TRBV14	CASSPSPHQGARSGANVLTF	TGTGCCAGCAGCCCCTCCCCACATCAGGGGGCGCGGTCTGGGGCCAACGTCCTGACTTTC
many	-	TRBJ1-6	15	TRBV28	CASSLPGGWDSPLHF	TGTGCCAGCAGTTTGCCAGGAGGATGGGATTCACCCCTCCACTTT
-	-	TRBJ1-2	14	TRBV7-2	CASSLESGDYGYTF	TGTGCCAGCAGCTTAGAGTCCGGGGACTATGGCTACACCTTC
-	TRBD2	TRBJ2-7	13	TRBV5-4	CASSLYGGNEQYF	TGTGCCAGCAGCTTGTACGGGGGGAACGAGCAGTACTTC
few	-	TRBJ2-7	14	TRBV20-1	CSASLWAGSGEQYF	TGCAGTGCTAGTCTCTGGGCGGGGTCGGGCGAGCAGTACTTC
-	-	TRBJ2-7	15	TRBV7-6	CASSVGPEGSYEQYF	TGTGCCAGCAGCGTAGGACCGGAGGGGTCCTACGAGCAGTACTTC
-	TRBD1	TRBJ1-4	18	TRBV4-1	CASSQSPTGGGANEKLFF	TGCGCCAGCAGCCAATCGCCTACAGGGGGCGGGGCTAATGAAAAACTGTTTTTT
-	TRBD1	TRBJ2-2	14	TRBV29-1	CSGRQGGNTGELFF	TGCAGCGGACGACAGGGGGGCAACACCGGGGAGCTGTTTTTT
-	-	TRBJ1-2	13	TRBV19	CASSPGTRDGYTF	TGTGCCAGTAGTCCCGGGACAAGGGATGGCTACACCTTC